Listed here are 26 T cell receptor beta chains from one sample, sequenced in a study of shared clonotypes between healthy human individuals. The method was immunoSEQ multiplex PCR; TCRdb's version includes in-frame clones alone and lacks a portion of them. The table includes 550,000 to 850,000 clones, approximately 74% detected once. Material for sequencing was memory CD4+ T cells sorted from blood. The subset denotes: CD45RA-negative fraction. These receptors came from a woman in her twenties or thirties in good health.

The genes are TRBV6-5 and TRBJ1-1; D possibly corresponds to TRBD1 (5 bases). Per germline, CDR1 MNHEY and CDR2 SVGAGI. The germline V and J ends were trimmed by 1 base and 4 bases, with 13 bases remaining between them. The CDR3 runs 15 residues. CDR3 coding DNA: TGTGCCAGCAGTTACTGGGGTACAGGAGCCACTGAAGCTTTCTTT. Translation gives CASSYWGTGATEAFF.

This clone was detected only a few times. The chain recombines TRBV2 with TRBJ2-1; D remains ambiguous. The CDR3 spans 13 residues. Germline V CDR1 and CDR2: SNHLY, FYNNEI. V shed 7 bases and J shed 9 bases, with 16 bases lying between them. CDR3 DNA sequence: TGTGCCAGCACCGTAGGGTCCTGGGGTGAGCAGTTCTTC. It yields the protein CASTVGSWGEQFF.

The CDR3 loop is CANELGQGIRQPQHF. CDR3 DNA sequence: TGTGCCAACGAATTGGGACAGGGGATTCGTCAGCCCCAGCATTTT. The rearrangement uses TRBV5-8 and TRBJ1-5, with TRBD1 matching 10 bases. This CDR3 has 15 residues. The V and J ends lost 9 bases and 6 bases, in that order; junction bases with no gene match: 12. Germline loops: CDR1 SGHTS, CDR2 YDEGEE.

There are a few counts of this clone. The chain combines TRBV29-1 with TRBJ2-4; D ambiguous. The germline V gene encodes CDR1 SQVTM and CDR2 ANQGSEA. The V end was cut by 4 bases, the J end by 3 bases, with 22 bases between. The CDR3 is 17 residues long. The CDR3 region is CSVVTTASLDGKNIQYF. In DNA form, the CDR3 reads TGCAGCGTTGTAACCACAGCTTCTCTGGATGGCAAAAACATTCAGTACTTC.

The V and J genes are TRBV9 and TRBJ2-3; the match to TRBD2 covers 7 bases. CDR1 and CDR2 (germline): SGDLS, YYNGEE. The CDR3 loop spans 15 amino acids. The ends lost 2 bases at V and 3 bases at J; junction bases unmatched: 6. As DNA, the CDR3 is TGTGCCAGCAGCGTTGGTGGGAGGGAGACAGATACGCAGTATTTT. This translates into CASSVGGRETDTQYF.

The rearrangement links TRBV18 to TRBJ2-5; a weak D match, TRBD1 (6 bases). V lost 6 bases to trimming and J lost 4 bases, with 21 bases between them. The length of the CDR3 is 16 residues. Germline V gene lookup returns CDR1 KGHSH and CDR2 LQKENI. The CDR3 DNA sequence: TGTGCCAGCTCCCCCAAGCGGACAGTTAAGGGAGAGACCCAGTACTTC. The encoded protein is CASSPKRTVKGETQYF.

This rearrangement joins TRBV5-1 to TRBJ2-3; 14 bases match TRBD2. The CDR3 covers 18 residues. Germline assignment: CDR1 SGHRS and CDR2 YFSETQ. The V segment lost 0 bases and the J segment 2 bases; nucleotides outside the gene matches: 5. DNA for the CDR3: TGCGCCAGCAGCTTGGGCCGACTAGCGGGAGGGCCCACAGATACGCAGTATTTT. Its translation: CASSLGRLAGGPTDTQYF.

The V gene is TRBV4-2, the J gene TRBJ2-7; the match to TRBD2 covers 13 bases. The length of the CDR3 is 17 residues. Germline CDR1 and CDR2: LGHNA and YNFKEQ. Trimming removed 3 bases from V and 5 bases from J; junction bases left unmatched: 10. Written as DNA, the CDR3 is TGTGCCAGCAGCCAGTCCGGGACTAGCGGGGAACGGCACGAGCAGTACTTC. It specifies CASSQSGTSGERHEQYF.

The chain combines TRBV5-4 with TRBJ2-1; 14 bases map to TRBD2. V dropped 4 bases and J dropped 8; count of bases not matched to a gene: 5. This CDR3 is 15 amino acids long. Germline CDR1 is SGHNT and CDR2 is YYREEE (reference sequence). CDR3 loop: CASSQGTSGSHEQFF. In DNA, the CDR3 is TGTGCCAGCAGCCAGGGGACTAGCGGGAGCCATGAGCAGTTCTTC.

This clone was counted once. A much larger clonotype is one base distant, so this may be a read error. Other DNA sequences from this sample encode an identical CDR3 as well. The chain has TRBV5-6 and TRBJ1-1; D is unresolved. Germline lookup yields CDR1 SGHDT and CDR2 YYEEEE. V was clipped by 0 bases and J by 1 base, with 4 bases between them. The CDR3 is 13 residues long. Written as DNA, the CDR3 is TGTGCCAGCAGCTTGGGGGAGAACACTGAAGCTTTCTTT. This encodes CASSLGENTEAFF. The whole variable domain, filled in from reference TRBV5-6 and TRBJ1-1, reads DAGVTQSPTHLIKTRGQQVTLRCSPKSGHDTVSWYQQALGQGPQFIFQYYEEEERQRGNFPDRFSGHQFPNYSSELNVNALLLGDSALYLCASSLGENTEAFFGQGTRLTVV.

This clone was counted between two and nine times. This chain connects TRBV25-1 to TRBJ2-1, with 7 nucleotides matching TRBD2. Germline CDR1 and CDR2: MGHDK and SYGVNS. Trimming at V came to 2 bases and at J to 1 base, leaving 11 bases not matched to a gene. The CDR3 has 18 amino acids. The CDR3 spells CASSENLRLADSYNEQFF. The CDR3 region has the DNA TGTGCCAGCAGTGAAAATCTGCGCCTAGCGGATTCCTACAATGAGCAGTTCTTC.

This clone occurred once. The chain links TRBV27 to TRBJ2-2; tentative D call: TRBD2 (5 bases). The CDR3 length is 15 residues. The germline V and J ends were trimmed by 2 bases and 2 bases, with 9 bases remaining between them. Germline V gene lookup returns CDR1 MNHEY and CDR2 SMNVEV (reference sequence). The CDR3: CASSLMGANTGELFF. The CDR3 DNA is TGTGCCAGCAGTTTAATGGGAGCCAACACCGGGGAGCTGTTTTTT.

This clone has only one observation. As DNA, the CDR3 is TGTGCCAGCAGTGAATCGGGGACAGTAGTTTCTGAAGCTTTCTTT. This gives the protein CASSESGTVVSEAFF. The genes are TRBV25-1 and TRBJ1-1; 7 nucleotides agree with TRBD1. There are 15 residues in the CDR3. The V and J ends lost 1 base and 6 bases, in that order; junction bases with no gene match: 8. Germline V CDR1 and CDR2: MGHDK, SYGVNS.

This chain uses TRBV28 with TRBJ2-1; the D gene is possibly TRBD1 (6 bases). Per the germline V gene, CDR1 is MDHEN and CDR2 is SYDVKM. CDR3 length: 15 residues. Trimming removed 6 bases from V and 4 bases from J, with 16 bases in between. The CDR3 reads CASSWATGLYNEQFF. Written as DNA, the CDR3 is TGTGCCAGCAGCTGGGCGACAGGACTTTACAATGAGCAGTTCTTC.

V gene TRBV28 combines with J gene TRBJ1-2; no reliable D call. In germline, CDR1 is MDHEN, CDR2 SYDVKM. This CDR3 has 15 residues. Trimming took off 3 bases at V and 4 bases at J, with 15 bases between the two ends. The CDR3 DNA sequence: TGTGCCAGCAGTTTGAGTTTCATCCAGGTCTATGGCTACACCTTC. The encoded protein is CASSLSFIQVYGYTF.

The CDR3 nucleotides read TGTGCCAGTAGTACGGTCGCGGGAGGCATATATAGCACAGATACGCAGTATTTT. The encoded protein is CASSTVAGGIYSTDTQYF. The chain employs TRBV19 and TRBJ2-3; 8 positions match TRBD2. This CDR3 is built from 18 residues. V lost 4 bases and J lost 0; bases outside the gene matches: 12. From germline, CDR1 is LNHDA and CDR2 SQIVND (reference sequence). Combining the CDR3 with reference TRBV19 and TRBJ2-3 gives the whole variable domain DGGITQSPKYLFRKEGQNVTLSCEQNLNHDAMYWYRQDPGQGLRLIYYSQIVNDFQKGDIAEGYSVSREKKESFPLTVTSAQKNPTAFYLCASSTVAGGIYSTDTQYFGPGTRLTVL.

This chain's CDR3 is CASSPSDRGRPEAFF. The DNA for the CDR3 is TGTGCCAGCAGTCCGTCCGACAGGGGGAGGCCTGAAGCTTTCTTT. The V call is TRBV2, the J call TRBJ1-1, with 9 bases lining up with TRBD1. J was trimmed by 6 bases and V by 5 bases; bases with no gene match: 10. The CDR3 extends over 15 amino acids. Germline V gene lookup returns CDR1 SNHLY and CDR2 FYNNEI. Based on the CDR3 plus reference TRBV2 and TRBJ1-1, the full variable domain is EPEVTQTPSHQVTQMGQEVILRCVPISNHLYFYWYRQILGQKVEFLVSFYNNEISEKSEIFDDQFSVERPDGSNFTLKIRSTKLEDSAMYFCASSPSDRGRPEAFFGQGTRLTVV.

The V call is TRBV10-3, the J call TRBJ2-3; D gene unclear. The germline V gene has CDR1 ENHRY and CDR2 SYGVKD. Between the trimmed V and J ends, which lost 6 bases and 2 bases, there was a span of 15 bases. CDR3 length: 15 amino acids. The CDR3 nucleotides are TGTGCCATCAGAGGACCCGCCGAGTACACAGATACGCAGTATTTT. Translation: CAIRGPAEYTDTQYF.

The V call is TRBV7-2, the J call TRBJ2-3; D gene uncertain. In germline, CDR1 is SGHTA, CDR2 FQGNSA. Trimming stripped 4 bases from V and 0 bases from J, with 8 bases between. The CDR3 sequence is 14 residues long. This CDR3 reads CASSSRPSTDTQYF. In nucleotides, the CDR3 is TGTGCCAGCAGCTCGCGACCCAGCACAGATACGCAGTATTTT. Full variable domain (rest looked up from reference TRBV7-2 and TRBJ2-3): GAGVSQSPSNKVTEKGKDVELRCDPISGHTALYWYRQSLGQGLEFLIYFQGNSAPDKSGLPSDRFSAERTGGSVSTLTIQRTQQEDSAVYLCASSSRPSTDTQYFGPGTRLTVL.

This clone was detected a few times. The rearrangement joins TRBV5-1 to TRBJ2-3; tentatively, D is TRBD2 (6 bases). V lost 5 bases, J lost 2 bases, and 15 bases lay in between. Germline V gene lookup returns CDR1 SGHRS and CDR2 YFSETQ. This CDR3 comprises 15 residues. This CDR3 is CASSAGTPFTDTQYF. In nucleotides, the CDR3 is TGCGCCAGCAGTGCCGGGACTCCATTCACAGATACGCAGTATTTT.

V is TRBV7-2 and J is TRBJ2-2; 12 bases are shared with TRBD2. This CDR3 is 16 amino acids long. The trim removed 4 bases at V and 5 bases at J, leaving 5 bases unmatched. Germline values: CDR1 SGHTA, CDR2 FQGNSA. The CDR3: CASSSTSGRTTGELFF. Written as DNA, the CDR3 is TGTGCCAGCAGCTCGACTAGCGGGAGAACGACCGGGGAGCTGTTTTTT.

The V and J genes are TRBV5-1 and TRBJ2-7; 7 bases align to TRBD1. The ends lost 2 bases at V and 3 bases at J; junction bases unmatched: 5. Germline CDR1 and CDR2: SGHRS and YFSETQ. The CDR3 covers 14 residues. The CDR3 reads CASSFTGESYEQYF. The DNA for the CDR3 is TGCGCCAGCAGCTTTACAGGGGAGAGCTACGAGCAGTACTTC.

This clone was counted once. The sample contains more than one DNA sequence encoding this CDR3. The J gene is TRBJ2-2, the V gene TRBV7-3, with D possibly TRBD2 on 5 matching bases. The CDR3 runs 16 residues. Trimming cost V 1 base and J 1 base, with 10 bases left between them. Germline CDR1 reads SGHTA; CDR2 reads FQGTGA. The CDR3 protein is CASSLNPGLNTGELFF. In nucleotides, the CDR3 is TGTGCCAGCAGCTTAAACCCGGGGTTGAACACCGGGGAGCTGTTTTTT.

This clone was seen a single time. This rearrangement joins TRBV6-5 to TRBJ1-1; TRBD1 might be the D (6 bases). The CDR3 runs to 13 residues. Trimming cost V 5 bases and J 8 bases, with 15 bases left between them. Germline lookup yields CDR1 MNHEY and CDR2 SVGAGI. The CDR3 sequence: CASSDHRASEAFF. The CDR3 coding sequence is TGTGCCAGCAGTGACCACAGGGCCTCCGAAGCTTTCTTT.

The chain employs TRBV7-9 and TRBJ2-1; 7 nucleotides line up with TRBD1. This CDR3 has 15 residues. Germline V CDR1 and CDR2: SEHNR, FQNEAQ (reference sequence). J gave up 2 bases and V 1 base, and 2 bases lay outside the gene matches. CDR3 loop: CASSLDRGTYNEQFF. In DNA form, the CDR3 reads TGTGCCAGCAGCTTAGACAGGGGTACCTACAATGAGCAGTTCTTC.

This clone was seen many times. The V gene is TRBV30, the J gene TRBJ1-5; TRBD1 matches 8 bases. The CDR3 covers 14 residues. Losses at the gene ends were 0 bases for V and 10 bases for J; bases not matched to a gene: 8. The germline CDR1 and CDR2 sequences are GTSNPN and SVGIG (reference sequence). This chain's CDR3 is CAWSVRQGADPQHF. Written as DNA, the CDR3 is TGTGCCTGGAGTGTAAGGCAGGGGGCCGACCCCCAGCATTTT.